What follows are 24 T cell receptor beta chains derived from one specimen sequenced in a study of tumor and adjacent non-tumor tissue in lung cancer. RNA was extracted from bulk tissue without any cell sorting. TCRbeta libraries were built with three rounds of nested PCR, modified from ARM-PCR. TCRdb re-called the multiplex PCR reads with MiXCR, one entry per CDR3 protein. Among more than 75,000 distinct CDR3 sequences listed, roughly 75% were seen once. The specimen sequenced was lung tumor tissue. These receptors were taken from a woman aged 70-85 years with non-small cell lung cancer.

Regarding this clonotype: It may be a read error: a sequence one base away is much more abundant. The rearrangement joins TRBV5-1 to TRBJ1-1, with a weak D call TRBD1 (6 bases). The V gene's germline CDR1 is SGHRS and CDR2 YFSETQ. This CDR3 has 18 residues. CDR3: CASSSDVARQAVNTEASF. CDR3 coding DNA: TGCGCCAGCAGCTCGGACGTTGCTAGACAGGCCGTGAACACTGAAGCTTCCTTT.

On this clonotype itself: With a much larger clone just one base away, this may be a read error. The chain carries TRBV20-1 and TRBJ1-5, with TRBD1 matching 8 bases. The CDR3 spans 13 residues. Germline lookup yields CDR1 DFQATT and CDR2 SNEGSKA (reference sequence). CDR3 sequence: CSASLTGVITQLF. CDR3 nucleotide sequence: TGCAGTGCTAGTCTGACAGGGGTAATTACCCAGCTTTTT.

A word on this clonotype: One base away lies a much larger clone, so this may be a sequencing read error. V and J are TRBV29-1 and TRBJ2-5, with 10 bases matching TRBD1. Germline V lookup: CDR1 SQVTM, CDR2 ANQGSEA. The CDR3 extends over 15 amino acids. CDR3 bases: TGCAGCGCCCCCTCCTTGGGACAGGGGTATGAGACCCGGTACTTC. This encodes CSAPSLGQGYETRYF.

Details on this clonotype: This CDR3 is missing its conserved last phenylalanine or tryptophan, likely due to a read error. The V call is TRBV6-5, the J call TRBJ1-5; D gene ambiguous. The length of the CDR3 is 13 residues. V lost 2 bases to trimming and J lost 4 bases, with 6 bases between them. Germline CDR1 and CDR2: MNHEY and SVGAGI. DNA for the CDR3: TGTGCCAGCAGTTACACGAGAAATCAGCCCCAGCATCTT. Its protein product is CASSYTRNQPQHL.

This clonotype was detected a few times. One junction end disagrees with the germline gene, perhaps due to a read error. The chain has TRBV4-2 and TRBJ2-3, with TRBD2 as a possible D gene (6 bases). From germline, CDR1 is LGHNA and CDR2 YNFKEQ. The CDR3 is made up of 14 amino acids. CDR3 coding DNA: TGTGCCAGTAGCCATAGCGGTAGCACAGATACGCAGTATTTT. This encodes CASSHSGSTDTQYF.

This clonotype was seen a handful of times. One base away lies a much larger clone, so this may be a sequencing read error. The chain carries TRBV5-4 and TRBJ2-7; 9 nucleotides agree with TRBD1. The CDR3 covers 15 residues. With V trimmed by 8 bases and J by 1 base, 10 bases remained unmatched. CDR1 is SGHNT, CDR2 YYREEE, per germline (reference sequence). The DNA of the CDR3 is TGTGCCAGAAGCCCTGGACAGGGGCTATCCTACGAGCAGTACTTC. This translates into CARSPGQGLSYEQYF. The variable domain in full, with the rest retrieved from reference TRBV5-4 and TRBJ2-7, is ETGVTQSPTHLIKTRGQQVTLRCSSQSGHNTVSWYQQALGQGPQFIFQYYREEENGRGNFPPRFSGLQFPNYSSELNVNALELDDSALYLCARSPGQGLSYEQYFGPGTRLTVT.

The V gene is TRBV28, the J gene TRBJ1-2, with TRBD1 matching 7 bases. CDR3 length equals 14 residues. From germline, CDR1 is MDHEN and CDR2 SYDVKM. Trimming took 9 bases from V and 5 from J; bases not matched to a gene: 12. As DNA, the CDR3 is TGTGCCAGGAATCAGGGGGGTCAGGAATATGGCTACACCTTC. Its protein product is CARNQGGQEYGYTF.

This chain joins TRBV10-3 and TRBJ2-3; unclear D gene. The germline V gene has CDR1 ENHRY and CDR2 SYGVKD. Trimming stripped 0 bases from V and 3 bases from J, with 7 bases between. This CDR3 has 14 amino acids. CDR3 DNA sequence: TGTGCCATCAGTGAGTCGGTGGGTACAGATACGCAGTATTTT. As protein: CAISESVGTDTQYF.

The chain carries TRBV10-2 and TRBJ2-7, with TRBD1 identical over 9 bases. Losses at the gene ends were 10 bases for V and 2 bases for J; bases not matched to a gene: 9. Per germline, CDR1 WSHSY and CDR2 SAAADI. This CDR3 region has 14 residues. The CDR3 DNA sequence: TGCGCCAACCTTTACGGGACAGGGACCTACGAGCAGTACTTC. Encoded protein: CANLYGTGTYEQYF.

As regards this clonotype: The germline gene is not matched at one end of the junction; a read error may be the cause. This rearrangement joins TRBV6-2 or TRBV6-3 to TRBJ2-1; maybe TRBD2 (6 bases). CDR3 length: 14 residues. Germline lookup yields CDR1 MNHEY and CDR2 SVGEGT. The CDR3 DNA reads as TGTGCCAACATAGGAACGGGAGAAAATAATGAGCACTTCTTC. Translating it yields CANIGTGENNEHFF.

This clonotype was recorded only once. The junction differs from germline at one of its ends, possibly a read error. V usage is TRBV6-5 and J usage is TRBJ2-1, with a weak D call TRBD2 (5 bases). The CDR3 covers 15 residues. CDR1 is MNHEY, CDR2 SVGAGI, per germline. As DNA, the CDR3 is TGTGCCAGCAGCCTACTAGAGGGAATGGTGAATGAGCAGCTCTTC. This gives the protein CASSLLEGMVNEQLF.

This clonotype was detected only once. The conserved closing phenylalanine or tryptophan is absent in this CDR3, likely reflecting a read error. Because the CDR3's place on the DNA is in doubt, the DNA is left out and the CDR3 is given as listed by TCRdb. The chain has TRBV6-5 and TRBJ2-1; the table gives TRBD1 as D, unverified against the DNA. Germline V lookup: CDR1 MNHEY, CDR2 SVGAGI. The CDR3 comprises 16 residues, both ends counted. The CDR3 reads CASSTYRGTADNEQLY.

Remarks on this clonotype: A junction end diverges from the germline sequence, so it may reflect a read error. The CDR3 region is CAISLEPAGGSSNEQSF. The CDR3 nucleotides read TGTGCCATCAGCTTAGAGCCAGCGGGAGGGTCCTCCAATGAGCAGTCCTTC. The genes are TRBV11-1 and TRBJ2-1; 10 bases agree with TRBD2. This CDR3 has 17 residues. The germline gives CDR1 SGHAT, CDR2 FQDESV (reference sequence).

The chain has TRBV7-8 and TRBJ2-7; D gene uncertain. Germline V gene sequence: CDR1 SGHVS, CDR2 FQNEAQ. This CDR3 is built from 13 residues. The CDR3 DNA is TGTGACAGAGGCTTAGAACTGGCCTACGAGCAGTACTTC. Residues: CDRGLELAYEQYF.

Points on this clonotype: One base away lies a much larger clone, so this may be a sequencing read error. The CDR3 bases are TGTGCCAGCAGCTTAGACTGGGATCTGCGACATGACTACACCTTC. This encodes CASSLDWDLRHDYTF. The V and J genes are TRBV7-8 and TRBJ1-2; D is unresolved. The CDR3 sequence is 15 residues long. V lost 1 base and J 10 bases, leaving 19 bases between the germline ends. Germline CDR1 and CDR2: SGHVS and FQNEAQ.

Comments on this clonotype: This may be a read error: a much more frequent sequence differs by one nucleotide. This chain uses TRBV30 with TRBJ2-1, with 13 bases lining up with TRBD2. CDR1 is GTSNPN, CDR2 SVGIG, per germline (reference sequence). The CDR3 has 16 amino acids. Losses at the gene ends were 5 bases for V and 7 bases for J; bases not matched to a gene: 11. CDR3 sequence reads: CAWGHPGLAGWNEQFF. The CDR3 DNA reads TGTGCCTGGGGCCACCCGGGACTAGCGGGATGGAATGAGCAGTTCTTC.

On this clonotype itself: The missing conserved phenylalanine or tryptophan at the end of this CDR3 makes a read error likely. The V call is TRBV12-3 or TRBV12-4, the J call TRBJ1-1, with D tentatively TRBD1 (6 bases). The CDR3 contains 13 residues. CDR3 nucleotides: TGTGACAGCAGGAACCAGGGGCCTGGGGAAGCTTTCTAT. It is translated as CDSRNQGPGEAFY.

This clonotype was found many times. The CDR3 DNA is TGTGCCAGCAGATCCCCCGGACAGGGCTACGAGCAGTACTTC. It is translated as CASRSPGQGYEQYF. The chain uses TRBV28 and TRBJ2-7; 8 nucleotides align to TRBD1. V dropped 6 bases and J dropped 3; count of bases not matched to a gene: 7. CDR1 and CDR2 (germline): MDHEN, SYDVKM. CDR3 size: 14 residues.

The chain carries TRBV6-5 and TRBJ2-7; D may be TRBD2 (6 bases). The germline V gene has CDR1 MNHEY and CDR2 SVGAGI. Between the trimmed V and J ends, which lost 6 bases and 1 base, there was a span of 22 bases. The CDR3 is 17 amino acids. CDR3 sequence (DNA): TGTGCCAGCAGAGTTAGCGGCTGGTATACATGGTCCTACGAGCAGTACTTC. Residues: CASRVSGWYTWSYEQYF.

This clonotype was picked up many times. V is TRBV29-1 and J is TRBJ1-4; 9 bases align to TRBD1. This CDR3 has 14 residues. Germline trimming cut 4 bases from V and 5 bases from J; bases unmatched to any gene: 5. Germline lookup yields CDR1 SQVTM and CDR2 ANQGSEA. The CDR3 here is CSVGTGGANEKLFF. The DNA of the CDR3 is TGCAGCGTTGGAACAGGGGGCGCAAATGAAAAACTGTTTTTT.

This clonotype was seen a handful of times. A read error may be the cause here, since a much bigger clone is one base away. J is TRBJ2-1 and V is TRBV6-2 or TRBV6-3; D gene ambiguous. The CDR3 runs to 13 residues. Per the germline V gene, CDR1 is MNHEY and CDR2 is SVGEGT. Between the trimmed V and J ends, which lost 0 bases and 10 bases, there was a span of 10 bases. The CDR3 region has the DNA TGTGCCAGCAGTTACTCGAGACCCATCGAGCAGTTCTTC. Its translation: CASSYSRPIEQFF.

Details on this clonotype: One junction end does not reproduce the germline sequence, and a read error may be involved. This sequence joins TRBV6-5 and TRBJ2-5, with D possibly being TRBD2 (7 bases). The CDR3 length is 16 residues. CDR1 and CDR2 from the germline V gene are MNHEY and SVGAGI. CDR3 sequence reads: CTSSYSLREGGETQYF. For the CDR3, the DNA is TGTACCAGCAGTTACTCGCTTAGGGAGGGGGGAGAGACCCAGTACTTC.

The CDR3 sequence is CASSLQGVDTQYF. The CDR3 coding sequence is TGTGCCAGCAGCCTTCAGGGGGTAGATACGCAGTATTTT. The chain carries TRBV11-2 and TRBJ2-3; 7 nucleotides line up with TRBD1. Trimming cost V 5 bases and J 5 bases; bases outside gene matches: 4. The CDR3 sequence is 13 residues long. Per germline, CDR1 SGHAT and CDR2 FQNNGV. The full variable domain, in which reference TRBV11-2 and TRBJ2-3 provide the parts outside the CDR3, is EAGVAQSPRYKIIEKRQSVAFWCNPISGHATLYWYQQILGQGPKLLIQFQNNGVVDDSQLPKDRFSAERLKGVDSTLKIQPAKLEDSAVYLCASSLQGVDTQYFGPGTRLTVL.

A note on this clonotype: An end of the junction does not agree with germline; a read error may underlie this. The chain couples TRBV5-6 to TRBJ2-1; tentatively, D is TRBD1 (5 bases). The length of the CDR3 is 14 residues. CDR1 and CDR2 (germline): SGHDT, YYEEEE. CDR3 sequence: CAPRLQGVPNDQFF. CDR3 nucleotides: TGTGCCCCCCGCCTCCAGGGTGTCCCGAATGACCAGTTCTTC.